The clone carrying this T cell receptor beta chain was seen more than once but under ten times. What was sequenced were expressed TCRB transcripts, since all of the isolated RNA had been reverse transcribed. Measured with immunoSEQ multiplex PCR; TCRdb has only the in-frame clones, and not every one. The table has about 360,000 clones, approximately 12% seen once. V gave up 3 bases and J gave up 8 bases; unmatched junction bases: 14. There are 16 residues in the CDR3. The germline CDR1 and CDR2 sequences are SGDLS and YYNGEE. The sample originates from a study of beta chain features in type 1 diabetes.

Specimen: naive CD4+ T cells from blood. The TCR comes from a man between 18 and 29 years old in good health. The genes are TRBV9 and TRBJ2-1; 7 positions match TRBD2. The DNA for the CDR3 is TGTGCCAGCAGCGCCCAACTAGCGATGGGAGGCCATGAGCAGTTCTTC. Translating gives CASSAQLAMGGHEQFF.